This T cell receptor (beta chain) was sequenced in a study of T cell responses to AZD1222 COVID-19 vaccine. CDR1 is MGHRA, CDR2 YSYEKL, per germline. The CDR3 is made up of 17 amino acids. V dropped 7 bases and J dropped 4 bases, with 22 bases sitting between them. In regard to this clone: The antigen is not known. At the DNA level, this CDR3 is encoded by other sequences in the same sample as well.

Here immunoSEQ multiplex PCR was the method, and the copy in TCRdb shows in-frame clones only, minus some. The data show about 83,000 clones, 70% to 90% seen once. The study, taken as a whole, reports: With two AZD1222 doses given, Spike-specific TCR breadth and depth both rose.

The material was peripheral blood, obtained 28 days after the second AZD1222 dose. This receptor was identified in an adult who received the AZD1222 COVID-19 vaccine. This rearrangement joins TRBV4-1 to TRBJ2-2, with D possibly being TRBD2 (7 bases). For the CDR3, the DNA is TGCGCCAGCAACTCGCGAGGGGGGGGCTGGAGCACCGGGGAGCTGTTTTTT. Its protein is CASNSRGGGWSTGELFF.